This TCR beta chain was captured by sequencing in a study of response to subunit inactivated influenza vaccine. Study-wide results and caveats: The authors proposed limited new T cell recruitment per seasonal influenza vaccination.

For this clonotype: No antigen is known for it.

Using its own MiXCR run on the RT-PCR reads, TCRdb lists one record per CDR3 protein. The data contain some 800,000 distinct CDR3 sequences, 21% of them singletons. V lost 2 bases to trimming and J lost 0 bases, with 7 bases between them. This CDR3 has 14 residues. From germline, CDR1 is MNHNS and CDR2 SASEGT. V usage is TRBV6-1 and J usage is TRBJ1-1, with D hard to call. This receptor was taken from a man in his fifties or sixties who received an inactivated influenza vaccine. The input for sequencing was PBMCs from blood, taken 4 to 6 days after vaccination. The CDR3 reads CASSEQVLNTEAFF. The CDR3 nucleotides read TGTGCCAGCAGTGAACAGGTTTTGAACACTGAAGCTTTCTTT.